This is a list of T cell receptor beta chains from one sample in a study of response to subunit inactivated influenza vaccine. MiXCR, applied by TCRdb to the RT-PCR reads, yields one record per CDR3 protein. This sample carries hundreds of thousands of distinct CDR3 sequences, less than 10% of them seen once, and the ten largest clones take approximately 12%. Sequenced here: PBMCs from blood, sampled 23 to 25 months after vaccination. These receptors were taken from a man aged 50-75 years who received an inactivated influenza vaccine. CDR3s include the opening cysteine and the closing phenylalanine or tryptophan. Fields, in order: D gene, clone size, CDR3 length, J gene, V gene, CDR3 protein, CDR3 DNA. The D gene is left open where the match is weak. Size tells how often a clone was seen (once, few, many) or the class of an expanded clone, and some rows leave it out.

>TRBD1|few|16|TRBJ1-2|TRBV20-1
CSARAQGALANYGYTF
TGCAGTGCGAGAGCCCAGGGGGCTCTCGCTAACTATGGCTACACCTTC
>.|.|14|TRBJ2-7|TRBV20-1
CSAHRALVSYEQYF
TGCAGTGCCCACAGGGCTCTCGTATCCTACGAGCAGTACTTC
>TRBD1|many|14|TRBJ2-7|TRBV11-2
CASSLVGQGIEQYF
TGTGCCAGCAGCTTAGTGGGACAGGGTATAGAGCAGTACTTC
>TRBD1|few|15|TRBJ2-5|TRBV6-1
CASAIRDRLKETQYF
TGTGCCAGCGCTATACGGGACAGGTTAAAGGAGACCCAGTACTTC
>TRBD2|.|17|TRBJ2-3|TRBV7-6
CASSHTLAGAGTDTQYF
TGTGCCAGCAGCCACACCCTAGCGGGGGCAGGCACAGATACGCAGTATTTT
>.|.|15|TRBJ2-2|TRBV11-1
CASSLGGVRTGELFF
TGTGCCAGCAGCTTAGGTGGGGTTCGGACCGGGGAGCTGTTTTTT
>TRBD2|many|16|TRBJ2-3|TRBV7-8
CASSSGLVGSADTQYF
TGTGCCAGCAGCTCAGGACTAGTGGGGTCAGCAGATACGCAGTATTTT
>.|.|13|TRBJ2-1|TRBV7-9
CASSPGRVREQFF
TGTGCCAGCAGCCCCGGCCGGGTACGCGAGCAGTTCTTC
>TRBD1|many|14|TRBJ1-1|TRBV12-3/TRBV12-4
CASSWGQGGTEAFF
TGTGCCAGCAGCTGGGGACAGGGAGGAACTGAAGCTTTCTTT
>TRBD2|few|12|TRBJ2-1|TRBV28
CASSLKREEQFF
TGTGCCAGCAGTTTAAAGCGGGAGGAGCAGTTCTTC
>.|many|13|TRBJ1-5|TRBV4-2
CASSPETNQPQHF
TGTGCCAGCAGCCCAGAGACCAATCAGCCCCAGCATTTT
>.|.|13|TRBJ2-1|TRBV6-1
CASSEVRGSEQFF
TGTGCCAGCAGTGAAGTGAGGGGCAGTGAGCAGTTCTTC
>.|.|12|TRBJ2-1|TRBV10-2
CASREANNEQFF
TGCGCCAGCAGGGAAGCGAATAATGAGCAGTTCTTC
>TRBD1|few|14|TRBJ1-6|TRBV20-1
CSARSLQGNSPLHF
TGCAGTGCTAGATCCTTACAGGGGAATTCACCCCTCCACTTT
>TRBD1|.|16|TRBJ2-7|TRBV6-2/TRBV6-3
CASSPDRAHFSYEQYF
TGTGCCAGCAGCCCCGACAGGGCGCACTTCTCCTACGAGCAGTACTTC
>TRBD2|.|17|TRBJ2-5|TRBV24-1
CATSDSSSGGSQETQYF
TGTGCCACCAGTGATTCTAGTAGCGGGGGGAGCCAAGAGACCCAGTACTTC
>.|many|15|TRBJ2-5|TRBV9
CASSANGWGEETQYF
TGTGCCAGCAGCGCCAATGGTTGGGGGGAAGAGACCCAGTACTTC
>.|many|15|TRBJ2-1|TRBV6-5
CASSYVGPRSNEQFF
TGTGCCAGCAGTTACGTAGGGCCCCGGAGCAATGAGCAGTTCTTC
>.|many|13|TRBJ1-1|TRBV12-3/TRBV12-4
CASSLMGSTEAFF
TGTGCCAGCAGTTTAATGGGGAGCACTGAAGCTTTCTTT
>.|many|13|TRBJ2-3|TRBV29-1
CSVGSGAGDTQYF
TGCAGCGTTGGATCGGGAGCTGGAGATACGCAGTATTTT
>.|.|16|TRBJ2-7|TRBV20-1
CSANPPPGLPSYEQYF
TGCAGTGCTAACCCCCCCCCGGGACTGCCCTCCTACGAGCAGTACTTC
>TRBD2|many|14|TRBJ2-1|TRBV12-3/TRBV12-4
CASSFTSGRVEQFF
TGTGCCAGCAGCTTCACTAGCGGGAGGGTTGAGCAGTTCTTC
>TRBD1|.|15|TRBJ2-7|TRBV12-3/TRBV12-4
CASSHTGTGGHEQYF
TGTGCCAGCAGCCATACCGGGACAGGGGGCCACGAGCAGTACTTC
>TRBD1|once|16|TRBJ2-3|TRBV5-5
CASRATGVSSTDTQYF
TGTGCCAGCAGGGCTACAGGGGTCTCTAGCACAGATACGCAGTATTTT
>.|many|12|TRBJ2-1|TRBV20-1
CSAGTRFSEQFF
TGCAGTGCAGGGACCCGTTTTTCTGAGCAGTTCTTC
>.|many|16|TRBJ2-5|TRBV4-2
CASSQGFDLGGKTQYF
TGTGCCAGCAGCCAAGGCTTTGACCTGGGTGGGAAGACCCAGTACTTC
>.|few|15|TRBJ1-1|TRBV20-1
CSARELLTKNTEAFF
TGCAGTGCTAGAGAACTACTGACCAAGAACACTGAAGCTTTCTTT
>.|few|13|TRBJ2-1|TRBV5-1
CASMVASYNEQFF
TGCGCCAGTATGGTGGCATCCTACAATGAGCAGTTCTTC
>.|.|17|TRBJ2-1|TRBV7-2
CASSLATGPSPLLKQFF
TGTGCCAGCAGCTTAGCCACGGGACCGTCCCCCTTACTTAAGCAGTTCTTC
>TRBD2|many|14|TRBJ2-1|TRBV3-1
CASSQAGLVSEQFF
TGTGCCAGCAGCCAAGCCGGACTAGTTAGTGAGCAGTTCTTC
>.|many|16|TRBJ2-5|TRBV4-2
CASSQVGVGGQETQYF
TGTGCCAGCAGCCAAGTTGGAGTGGGGGGCCAAGAGACCCAGTACTTC
>.|.|13|TRBJ2-7|TRBV7-2
CASSLQHSYEQYF
TGTGCCAGCAGCTTACAACATTCCTACGAGCAGTACTTC
>TRBD1|many|14|TRBJ1-1|TRBV10-3
CAIRTGTVNTEAFF
TGTGCCATCAGAACCGGGACAGTGAACACTGAAGCTTTCTTT
>TRBD2|many|16|TRBJ2-1|TRBV27
CASSWWTSHSYNEQFF
TGTGCCAGCAGTTGGTGGACTAGCCACTCCTACAATGAGCAGTTCTTC